These 15 T cell receptor beta chains originate from one sample sequenced in a study of regulatory T cells in long-lasting Graves disease. Combining iRepertoire HTBI primers with Arm-PCR of CDR3 regions, the authors built TCR beta libraries. MiXCR, run by TCRdb on the multiplex PCR reads, gives a single entry per CDR3 protein. Among 350,000 to 450,000 distinct CDR3 sequences listed, 20% to 25% were seen once. Specified time point: persistent/refractory GD, antithyroid drugs over 5 years with positive TRAb. Following extraction of RNA from PBMCs, that RNA was used to make the TCR library. Sequences were derived from peripheral blood mononuclear cells (PBMCs), sampled when the disease was refractory, from a patient treated with antithyroid drugs. The origin of the receptors is a middle-aged woman with Graves disease.

This clonotype was counted many times. V is TRBV6-1 and J is TRBJ2-5, with D unclear. Per the germline V gene, CDR1 is MNHNS and CDR2 is SASEGT. V lost 6 bases and J lost 0, with 5 bases in between. The CDR3 is 12 residues long. In DNA, the CDR3 is TGTGCCAGCAGGCGCTACCAAGAGACCCAGTACTTC. It yields the protein CASRRYQETQYF.

This clonotype was observed at least ten times. This chain links TRBV28 with TRBJ2-7, with TRBD2 as a possible D gene (6 bases). CDR1 is MDHEN and CDR2 is SYDVKM in the germline V gene. The germline V and J ends were trimmed by 7 bases and 7 bases, with 20 bases remaining between them. The CDR3 is made up of 14 amino acids. As DNA, the CDR3 is TGTGCCAGCATACAAGACAGCCCCGCGGGGGAGCAGTACTTC. Translated, it gives CASIQDSPAGEQYF.

The rearrangement uses TRBV7-8 and TRBJ1-1; D possibly corresponds to TRBD1 (5 bases). V was clipped by 6 bases and J by 1 base, with 15 bases between them. This CDR3 has 15 amino acids. Germline-derived CDR1 and CDR2 are SGHVS and FQNEAQ. CDR3 in amino acids: CASSPASQGNTEAFF. The CDR3 DNA reads as TGTGCCAGCAGTCCAGCCAGCCAGGGGAACACTGAAGCTTTCTTT.

This clonotype was observed many times. The CDR3 DNA follows: TGTGCCAGCAGTCTGACAGTGAATAGCAATCAGCCCCAGCATTTT. Protein: CASSLTVNSNQPQHF. The V gene is TRBV6-1, the J gene TRBJ1-5, with TRBD1 as a possible D gene (5 bases). Germline V gives CDR1 MNHNS, CDR2 SASEGT. There are 15 residues in the CDR3. With 5 bases removed from V and 0 bases from J, the gap between germline ends came to 11 bases.

This clonotype was seen once. V usage is TRBV3-1 and J usage is TRBJ2-5; D is possibly TRBD2 (5 bases). V lost 4 bases and J lost 2, with 11 bases in between. The CDR3 consists of 14 residues. Germline-derived CDR1 and CDR2 are LGHDT and YNNKEL (reference sequence). The CDR3 coding sequence is TGTGCCAGCAGCCGAGGGTCGGGGCAAGAGACCCAGTACTTC. This translates into CASSRGSGQETQYF.

In its sample, this clonotype was seen many times. The V gene is TRBV16, the J gene TRBJ1-6, with TRBD1 as a possible D gene (5 bases). This CDR3 contains 15 residues. The V and J ends lost 5 bases and 7 bases respectively, with 15 bases between them. The germline V gene has CDR1 KGHSY and CDR2 FQNENV. In DNA form, the CDR3 reads TGTGCCAGCAGCTCCCGGGCAGGGAAAAATTCACCCCTCCACTTT. Translated, it gives CASSSRAGKNSPLHF.

Regarding this clonotype: A much larger clone is a single base away; this may be a read error. The chain employs TRBV6-1 and TRBJ1-1; D is possibly TRBD1 (6 bases). Trimming removed 6 bases at V and 0 bases at J, with 11 bases between. The CDR3 has 14 amino acids. Germline V CDR1 and CDR2: MNHNS, SASEGT. CDR3 in DNA: TGTGCCAGCAGACAACAGGGCGTGAACACTGAAGCTTTCTTT. This gives the protein CASRQQGVNTEAFF.

Ten or more counts support this clonotype. V and J are TRBV12-3 or TRBV12-4 and TRBJ1-2; D gene ambiguous. The CDR3 covers 13 residues. V was pared by 6 bases and J by 0 bases, with 8 bases between. The CDR3 loop is CASSPPTNYGYTF. For the CDR3, the DNA is TGTGCCAGCAGCCCACCTACTAACTATGGCTACACCTTC.

This clonotype appeared many times. This CDR3 reads CSAPTGGSYEQYF. In DNA form, the CDR3 reads TGCAGTGCTCCAACCGGGGGGTCCTACGAGCAGTACTTC. This rearrangement joins TRBV20-1 to TRBJ2-7; 7 bases are a match to TRBD2. Germline V gene data show CDR1 as DFQATT and CDR2 as SNEGSKA (reference sequence). Trimming at V came to 5 bases and at J to 1 base, leaving 5 bases not matched to a gene. This CDR3 region has 13 residues.

This clonotype was detected many times. This chain joins TRBV28 and TRBJ2-3; D is possibly TRBD1 or TRBD2 (7 bases each). Trimming left V 5 bases short and J 5 bases short, with 17 bases between. Per germline, CDR1 MDHEN and CDR2 SYDVKM. There are 15 residues in the CDR3. CDR3 residues: CASSPYPGGGDTQYF. The CDR3 DNA reads TGTGCCAGCAGTCCCTACCCAGGGGGGGGAGATACGCAGTATTTT.

This rearrangement joins TRBV19 to TRBJ1-1; weak D call: TRBD1 (6 bases). The CDR3 length is 15 residues. The V gene lost 3 bases and the J gene lost 1 base, with 12 bases spanning the gap. CDR1 is LNHDA, CDR2 SQIVND, per germline (reference sequence). CDR3 DNA sequence: TGTGCCAGTAGTATGTCGGGACATAGGAACACTGAAGCTTTCTTT. Translation: CASSMSGHRNTEAFF.

The chain couples TRBV7-6 to TRBJ1-2, with TRBD1 as a possible D gene (5 bases). The V and J ends lost 0 bases and 8 bases respectively, with 28 bases between them. The V gene's germline CDR1 is SGHVS and CDR2 FNYEAQ. The CDR3 spans 19 residues. As DNA, the CDR3 is TGTGCCAGCAGCTTAGCTGGGGCCTTGGCCTGGGAGGGGCCGAGGGGCTACACCTTC. Its protein product is CASSLAGALAWEGPRGYTF.

This clonotype was found many times. This sequence joins TRBV2 and TRBJ2-6; D assignment may be TRBD1 or TRBD2 (5 bases each). The V gene's germline CDR1 is SNHLY and CDR2 FYNNEI. The CDR3 is 14 residues long. The CDR3 DNA follows: TGTGCTTCCCGGGGACCAGCCGGGGCCAACGTCCTGACTTTC. Its protein is CASRGPAGANVLTF.

The chain has TRBV9 and TRBJ2-5; 7 bases line up with TRBD2. Germline V CDR1 and CDR2: SGDLS, YYNGEE. The CDR3 spans 14 residues. With V trimmed by 0 bases and J by 4 bases, 3 bases remained unmatched. The CDR3 DNA follows: TGTGCCAGCAGCGTAGGTCCGGGGGGAGAGACCCAGTACTTC. Translated: CASSVGPGGETQYF. The full variable domain, its missing parts supplied by reference TRBV9 and TRBJ2-5, is DSGVTQTPKHLITATGQRVTLRCSPRSGDLSVYWYQQSLDQGLQFLIQYYNGEERAKGNILERFSAQQFPDLHSELNLSSLELGDSALYFCASSVGPGGETQYFGPGTRLLVL.

In its sample, this clonotype was seen many times. The J gene is TRBJ2-2, the V gene TRBV15, with D perhaps matching TRBD2 (6 bases). This CDR3 is 16 amino acids long. CDR1 is LNHNV and CDR2 is YYDKDF in the germline V gene (reference sequence). V was clipped by 4 bases and J by 2 bases, with 14 bases between them. The CDR3 here is CATSKRREPNTGELFF. The CDR3 DNA is TGTGCCACCAGCAAAAGGAGGGAACCTAACACCGGGGAGCTGTTTTTT.